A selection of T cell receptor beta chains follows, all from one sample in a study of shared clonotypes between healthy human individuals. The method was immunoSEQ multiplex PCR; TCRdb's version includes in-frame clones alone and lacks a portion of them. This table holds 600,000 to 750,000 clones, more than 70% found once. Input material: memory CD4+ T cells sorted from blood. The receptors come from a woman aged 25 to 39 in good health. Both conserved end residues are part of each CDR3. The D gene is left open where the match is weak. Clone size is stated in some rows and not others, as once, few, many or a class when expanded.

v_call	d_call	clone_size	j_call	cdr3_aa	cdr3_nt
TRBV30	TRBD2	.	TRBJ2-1	CAWSVLPSGPYNEQFF	TGTGCCTGGAGTGTACTTCCTAGCGGTCCCTACAATGAGCAGTTCTTC
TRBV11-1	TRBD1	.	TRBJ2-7	CASSSGGTYEQYF	TGTGCCAGCAGCTCAGGGGGAACCTACGAGCAGTACTTC
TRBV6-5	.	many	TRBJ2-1	CASSSMIIIYNEQFF	TGTGCCAGCAGTTCCATGATCATCATATACAATGAGCAGTTCTTC
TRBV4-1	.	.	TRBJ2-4	CASSHPLTENIQYF	TGCGCCAGCAGCCATCCTCTCACCGAAAACATTCAGTACTTC
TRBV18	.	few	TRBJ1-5	CASSPYKGNQPQHF	TGTGCCAGCTCACCCTACAAGGGGAATCAGCCCCAGCATTTT
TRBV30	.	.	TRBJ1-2	CAWSVQGAYGYTF	TGTGCCTGGAGTGTACAGGGAGCCTATGGCTACACCTTC
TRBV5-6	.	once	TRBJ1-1	CASSLQVANTEAFF	TGTGCCAGCAGCTTACAGGTAGCGAACACTGAAGCTTTCTTT
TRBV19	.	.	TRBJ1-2	CASRQGLGYGYTF	TGTGCCAGTAGGCAAGGGCTGGGCTATGGCTACACCTTC
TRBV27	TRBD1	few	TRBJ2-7	CASSLSRTGTYEQYF	TGTGCCAGCAGTTTATCGAGGACAGGGACCTACGAGCAGTACTTC
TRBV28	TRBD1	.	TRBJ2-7	CASSLTGAYEQYF	TGTGCCAGCAGTTTAACAGGGGCTTACGAGCAGTACTTC
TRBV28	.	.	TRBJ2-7	CASSGGEQYF	TGTGCCAGCAGTGGGGGCGAGCAGTACTTC
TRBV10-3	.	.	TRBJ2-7	CATKGAASEIYEQYF	TGTGCCACTAAGGGGGCGGCTAGCGAGATCTACGAGCAGTACTTC
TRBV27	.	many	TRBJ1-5	CASSLRENQPQHF	TGTGCCAGCAGTTTAAGGGAGAATCAGCCCCAGCATTTT
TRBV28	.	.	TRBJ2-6	CASSRPLGDISGANVLTF	TGTGCCAGCAGTCGTCCACTGGGGGATATCTCTGGGGCCAACGTCCTGACTTTC
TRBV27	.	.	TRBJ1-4	CASSTPGSGREKLFF	TGTGCCAGCTCTACACCGGGTTCCGGGCGAGAAAAACTGTTTTTT
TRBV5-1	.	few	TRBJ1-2	CASSSDPGGYTF	TGCGCCAGCAGCTCCGATCCTGGTGGCTACACCTTC
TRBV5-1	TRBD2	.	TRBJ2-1	CASSFRGKSSGGNYNEQFF	TGCGCCAGCAGCTTTAGAGGGAAATCAAGCGGGGGTAATTACAATGAGCAGTTCTTC
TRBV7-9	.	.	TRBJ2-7	CASSLRPFEGLSEQYF	TGTGCCAGCAGCTTAAGGCCATTTGAAGGGCTTAGCGAGCAGTACTTC
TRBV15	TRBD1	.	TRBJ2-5	CATSRGQGEETQYF	TGTGCCACCAGCAGAGGACAGGGAGAGGAGACCCAGTACTTC
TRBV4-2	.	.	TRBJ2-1	CASSQDTTDSYNEQFF	TGTGCCAGCAGCCAAGATACTACGGACTCCTACAATGAGCAGTTCTTC